Listed below are T cell receptor beta chains from one sample, sequenced in a study of blood T cell repertoires in COVID-19. Method: immunoSEQ multiplex PCR; TCRdb's copy keeps in-frame clones and lacks some. This sample carries 200,000 to 250,000 clones, about 88% of them seen once, and the ten largest clones take roughly 2.8%. Sequenced: peripheral blood. These TCRs come from a man aged 50 to 60 who had recovered from COVID-19. Each CDR3 is given with its conserved first and last residue. The D gene is left open where the match is weak. A clone size is listed for some rows: how often the clone was seen (once, few, many), or a class if it is expanded.

CDR3 protein	CDR3 DNA	D gene	V gene	J gene	clone size
CASSLTSGTSYEQYF	TGTGCCAGCAGCTTGACTAGCGGGACCTCTTACGAGCAGTACTTC	TRBD2	TRBV7-9	TRBJ2-7	NA
CAWSAPGREYQEQYF	TGTGCCTGGAGTGCCCCCGGGCGGGAGTATCAAGAGCAGTACTTC	TRBD2	TRBV30	TRBJ2-7	NA
CASRRGDGYTF	TGTGCCAGCAGGAGAGGAGATGGCTACACCTTC	NA	TRBV6-5	TRBJ1-2	NA
CASRHDKVGNTIYF	TGTGCCAGCAGACACGACAAAGTTGGAAACACCATATATTTT	NA	TRBV3-1/TRBV3-2	TRBJ1-3	NA
CASSPPGGKYNEQFF	TGTGCCAGCAGCCCACCAGGGGGCAAGTACAATGAGCAGTTCTTC	TRBD1	TRBV7-9	TRBJ2-1	NA
CASSTAGGNEKLFF	TGCGCCAGCAGCACCGCGGGCGGTAATGAAAAACTGTTTTTT	NA	TRBV5-1	TRBJ1-4	NA
CASSLGGGGRTRSTNEQFF	TGTGCCAGCAGCTTAGGCGGCGGCGGGAGAACCCGTTCTACCAATGAGCAGTTCTTC	TRBD2	TRBV13	TRBJ2-1	NA
CATLQGSEQYF	TGTGCCACTTTACAGGGATCCGAGCAGTACTTC	NA	TRBV19	TRBJ2-7	NA
CASSARRDSGNTIYF	TGTGCCAGCAGCGCAAGACGGGACTCTGGAAACACCATATATTTT	NA	TRBV9	TRBJ1-3	NA
CASRPGTQYEQYF	TGCGCCAGCAGACCCGGGACTCAGTACGAGCAGTACTTC	NA	TRBV5-1	TRBJ2-7	NA
CASNLRESNEQFF	TGTGCCAGTAATTTGCGGGAATCGAATGAGCAGTTCTTC	NA	TRBV19	TRBJ2-1	NA
CASNLSGTIRYNEQFF	TGTGCCAGCAACCTTTCTGGGACTATCCGATACAATGAGCAGTTCTTC	TRBD2	TRBV28	TRBJ2-1	NA
CASSAGLAGIKNIQYF	TGCGCCAGCAGCGCCGGACTAGCGGGGATAAAAAACATTCAGTACTTC	TRBD2	TRBV5-1	TRBJ2-4	NA
CASTVRHTDTQYF	TGTGCCAGCACAGTGAGACACACAGATACGCAGTATTTT	NA	TRBV3-1/TRBV3-2	TRBJ2-3	NA
CASSLSRGTSGTYEQYF	TGTGCCAGCAGTTTAAGTAGGGGGACTAGCGGAACCTACGAGCAGTACTTC	TRBD2	TRBV28	TRBJ2-7	NA
CASSLSAGGNTEAFF	TGTGCCAGCAGTTTATCGGCCGGGGGTAATACTGAAGCTTTCTTT	NA	TRBV27	TRBJ1-1	NA
CASSPSLVSVEQYF	TGTGCCAGCAGCCCCTCCCTGGTGAGCGTCGAGCAGTACTTC	NA	TRBV9	TRBJ2-7	NA
CASKRTEQFF	TGTGCCAGCAAGAGGACAGAGCAGTTCTTC	NA	TRBV12-3/TRBV12-4	TRBJ2-1	once
CASSPRGRWETQYF	TGTGCCAGCAGCCCCAGGGGGCGGTGGGAGACCCAGTACTTC	TRBD1	TRBV27	TRBJ2-5	NA
CASSAGGVSNYGYTF	TGTGCCAGCAGTGCAGGGGGCGTGTCCAACTATGGCTACACCTTC	TRBD1	TRBV28	TRBJ1-2	NA
CASSTGTSTFREQFF	TGTGCCAGCAGCACCGGGACTAGCACCTTCCGTGAGCAGTTCTTC	TRBD2	TRBV4-2	TRBJ2-1	NA
CASSLEVGTSGRGPGWKQFF	TGTGCCAGCAGCTTAGAAGTAGGGACTAGCGGGAGGGGACCGGGTTGGAAGCAGTTCTTC	TRBD2	TRBV11-2	TRBJ2-1	NA
CASRPGLGYGYTF	TGTGCCAGCAGGCCAGGGTTAGGCTATGGCTACACCTTC	NA	TRBV12-3/TRBV12-4	TRBJ1-2	NA
CASSPGLAEIKETQYF	TGTGCCAGCAGTCCGGGACTAGCCGAAATCAAAGAGACCCAGTACTTC	TRBD2	TRBV27	TRBJ2-5	once
CASSRQGASGETQYF	TGTGCCAGCTCACGACAGGGGGCTTCCGGAGAGACCCAGTACTTC	TRBD1	TRBV18	TRBJ2-5	NA
CASSSARQGTYEQYF	TGTGCCAGCAGTTCCGCCCGACAGGGTACCTACGAGCAGTACTTC	TRBD1	TRBV6-5	TRBJ2-7	few
CASGDSGRGGEQYF	TGTGCCAGCGGTGATAGCGGGAGAGGAGGCGAGCAGTACTTC	TRBD2	TRBV6-1	TRBJ2-7	NA